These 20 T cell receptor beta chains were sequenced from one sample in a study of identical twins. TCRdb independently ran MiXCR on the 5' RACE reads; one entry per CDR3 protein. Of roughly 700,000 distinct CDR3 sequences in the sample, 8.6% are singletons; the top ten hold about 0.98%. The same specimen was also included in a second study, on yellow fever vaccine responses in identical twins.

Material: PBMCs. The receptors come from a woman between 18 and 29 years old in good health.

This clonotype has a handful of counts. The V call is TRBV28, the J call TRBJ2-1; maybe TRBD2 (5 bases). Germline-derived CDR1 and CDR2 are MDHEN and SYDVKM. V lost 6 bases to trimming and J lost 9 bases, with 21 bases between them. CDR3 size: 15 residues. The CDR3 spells CASSPRGSHTSEQFF. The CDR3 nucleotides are TGTGCCAGCAGCCCCCGGGGTAGCCACACAAGTGAGCAGTTCTTC.

CDR3 nucleotide sequence: TGTGCCAGCACGGGACAGCCCGAGTCCTACGAGCAGTACTTC. Amino acids: CASTGQPESYEQYF. The V call is TRBV2, the J call TRBJ2-7, with 7 bases that match TRBD1. Trimming at V came to 7 bases and at J to 1 base, leaving 7 bases not matched to a gene. The CDR3 covers 14 residues. Per the germline V gene, CDR1 is SNHLY and CDR2 is FYNNEI.

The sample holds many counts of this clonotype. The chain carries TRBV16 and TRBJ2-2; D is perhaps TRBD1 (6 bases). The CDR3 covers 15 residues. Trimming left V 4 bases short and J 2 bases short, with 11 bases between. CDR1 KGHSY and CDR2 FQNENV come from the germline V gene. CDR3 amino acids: CASSPRGGNTGELFF. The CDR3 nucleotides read TGTGCCAGCAGCCCCCGAGGGGGTAACACCGGGGAGCTGTTTTTT.

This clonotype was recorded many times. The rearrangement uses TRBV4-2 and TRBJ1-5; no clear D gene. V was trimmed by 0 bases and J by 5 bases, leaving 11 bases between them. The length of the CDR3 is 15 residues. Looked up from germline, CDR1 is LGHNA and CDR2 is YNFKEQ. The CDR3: CASSQEGTWDQPQHF. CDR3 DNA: TGTGCCAGCAGCCAAGAGGGTACTTGGGATCAGCCCCAGCATTTT.

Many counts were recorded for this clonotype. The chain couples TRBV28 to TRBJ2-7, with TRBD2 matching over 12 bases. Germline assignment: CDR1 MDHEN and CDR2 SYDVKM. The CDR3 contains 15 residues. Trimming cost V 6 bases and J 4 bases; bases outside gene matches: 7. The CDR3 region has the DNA TGTGCCAGCAGCTTCGAGACTAGCGGGAGATACGAGCAGTACTTC. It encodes CASSFETSGRYEQYF.

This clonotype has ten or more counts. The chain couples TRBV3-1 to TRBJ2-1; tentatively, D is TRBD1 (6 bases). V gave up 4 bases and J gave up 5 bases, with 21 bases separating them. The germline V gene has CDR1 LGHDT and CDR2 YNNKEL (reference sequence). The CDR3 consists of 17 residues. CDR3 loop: CASSLSFNRVIHNEQFF. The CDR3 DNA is TGTGCCAGCAGCCTATCATTTAACAGGGTAATCCACAATGAGCAGTTCTTC.

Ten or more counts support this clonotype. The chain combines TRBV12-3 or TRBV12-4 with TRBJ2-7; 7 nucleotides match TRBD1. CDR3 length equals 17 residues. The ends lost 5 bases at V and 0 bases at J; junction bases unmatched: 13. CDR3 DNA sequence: TGTGCCAGCAGTCTACGGACAGGACCCTCCGTCTCCTACGAGCAGTACTTC. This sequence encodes CASSLRTGPSVSYEQYF.

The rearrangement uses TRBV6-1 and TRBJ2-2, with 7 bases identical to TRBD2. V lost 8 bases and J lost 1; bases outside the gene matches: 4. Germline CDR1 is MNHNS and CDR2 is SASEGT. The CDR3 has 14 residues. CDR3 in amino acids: CASFGGRNTGELFF. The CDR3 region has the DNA TGTGCCAGCTTCGGGGGGAGGAACACCGGGGAGCTGTTTTTT.

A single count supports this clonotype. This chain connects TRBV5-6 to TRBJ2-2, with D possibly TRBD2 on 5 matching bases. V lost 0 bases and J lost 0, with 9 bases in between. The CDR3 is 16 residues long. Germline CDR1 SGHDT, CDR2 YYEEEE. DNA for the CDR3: TGTGCCAGCAGCTTGGCGGGGAAAACGAACACCGGGGAGCTGTTTTTT. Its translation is CASSLAGKTNTGELFF.

Here the CDR3 DNA reads TGTGCCAGCAGCGGCCGACAGGGGGGAAACACCGGGGAGCTGTTTTTT. Its protein is CASSGRQGGNTGELFF. The rearrangement joins TRBV9 to TRBJ2-2; 9 bases agree with TRBD1. Germline CDR1 reads SGDLS; CDR2 reads YYNGEE. This CDR3 spans 16 amino acids. The V gene end was trimmed by 3 bases and the J gene end by 2 bases; junction bases not matched to a gene: 5.

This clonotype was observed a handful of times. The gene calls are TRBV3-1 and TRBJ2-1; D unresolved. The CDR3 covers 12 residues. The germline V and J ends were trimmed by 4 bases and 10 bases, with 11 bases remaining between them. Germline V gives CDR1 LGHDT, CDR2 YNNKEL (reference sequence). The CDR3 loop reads CASSPTNGEQFF. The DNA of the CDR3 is TGTGCCAGCAGCCCTACCAATGGGGAGCAGTTCTTC.

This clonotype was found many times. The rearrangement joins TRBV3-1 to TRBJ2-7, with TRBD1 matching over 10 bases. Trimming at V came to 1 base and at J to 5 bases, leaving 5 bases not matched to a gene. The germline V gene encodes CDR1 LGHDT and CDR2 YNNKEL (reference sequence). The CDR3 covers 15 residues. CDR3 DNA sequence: TGTGCCAGCAGCCAAGGGGACAGGGGAGCCGACGAGCAGTACTTC. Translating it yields CASSQGDRGADEQYF.

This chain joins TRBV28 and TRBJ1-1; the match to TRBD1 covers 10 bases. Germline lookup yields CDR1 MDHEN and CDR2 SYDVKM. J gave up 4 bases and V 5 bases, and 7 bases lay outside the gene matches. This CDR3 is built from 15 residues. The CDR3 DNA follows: TGTGCCAGCAGTCTACTAAGGACAGGGGGCACTGAAGCTTTCTTT. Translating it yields CASSLLRTGGTEAFF.

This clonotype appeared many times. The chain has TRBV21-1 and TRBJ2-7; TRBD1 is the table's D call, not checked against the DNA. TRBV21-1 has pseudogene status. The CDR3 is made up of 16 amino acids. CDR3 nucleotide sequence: TGTGCCAGCAGCAAAGATAACTACAGGCTCTCCTACGAGCAGTACTTC. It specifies CASSKDNYRLSYEQYF.

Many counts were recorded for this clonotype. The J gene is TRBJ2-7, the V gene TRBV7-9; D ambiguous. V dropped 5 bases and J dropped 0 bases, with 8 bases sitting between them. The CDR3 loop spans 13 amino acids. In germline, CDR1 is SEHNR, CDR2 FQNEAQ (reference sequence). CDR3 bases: TGTGCCAGCAGCCCCGAGAGCTCCTACGAGCAGTACTTC. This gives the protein CASSPESSYEQYF.

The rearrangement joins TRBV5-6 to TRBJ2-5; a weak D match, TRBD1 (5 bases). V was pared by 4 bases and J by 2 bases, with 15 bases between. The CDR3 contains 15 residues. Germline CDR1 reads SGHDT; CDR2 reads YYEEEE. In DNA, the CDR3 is TGTGCCAGCAGCAAAACCTGGACAAAACAAGAGACCCAGTACTTC. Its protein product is CASSKTWTKQETQYF. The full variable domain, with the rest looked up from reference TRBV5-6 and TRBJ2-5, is DAGVTQSPTHLIKTRGQQVTLRCSPKSGHDTVSWYQQALGQGPQFIFQYYEEEERQRGNFPDRFSGHQFPNYSSELNVNALLLGDSALYLCASSKTWTKQETQYFGPGTRLLVL.

CDR3 loop: CASSPPVGRGEQFF. CDR3 nucleotide sequence: TGTGCCAGCTCACCACCGGTAGGCAGGGGTGAGCAGTTCTTC. V is TRBV18 and J is TRBJ2-1, with D perhaps matching TRBD1 (6 bases). Germline V gives CDR1 KGHSH, CDR2 LQKENI. Trimming removed 0 bases from V and 9 bases from J, with 12 bases in between. The CDR3 is 14 residues long. Full variable domain (outside the CDR3, taken from reference TRBV18 and TRBJ2-1): NAGVMQNPRHLVRRRGQEARLRCSPMKGHSHVYWYRQLPEEGLKFMVYLQKENIIDESGMPKERFSAEFPKEGPSILRIQQVVRGDSAAYFCASSPPVGRGEQFFGPGTRLTVL.

The CDR3 DNA sequence: TGTGCCAGCAGCTCGATAGCGGGAGGGCCCCAAGAGACCCAGTACTTC. This translates into CASSSIAGGPQETQYF. The chain has TRBV7-2 and TRBJ2-5; the match to TRBD2 covers 11 bases. Germline assignment: CDR1 SGHTA and CDR2 FQGNSA. V gave up 4 bases and J gave up 1 base; unmatched junction bases: 5. CDR3 size: 16 residues.

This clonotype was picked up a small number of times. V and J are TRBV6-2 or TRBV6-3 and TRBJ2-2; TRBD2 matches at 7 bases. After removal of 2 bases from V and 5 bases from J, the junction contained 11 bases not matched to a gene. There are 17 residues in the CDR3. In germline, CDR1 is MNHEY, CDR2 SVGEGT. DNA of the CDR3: TGTGCCAGCAGTTACCCCCGGTGGCGGGAGAATACCGGGGAGCTGTTTTTT. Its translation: CASSYPRWRENTGELFF.

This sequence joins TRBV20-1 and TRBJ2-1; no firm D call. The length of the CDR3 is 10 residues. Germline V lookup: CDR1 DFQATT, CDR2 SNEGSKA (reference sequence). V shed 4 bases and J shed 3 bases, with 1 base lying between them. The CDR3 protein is CSAIYNEQFF. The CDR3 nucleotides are TGCAGTGCTATCTACAATGAGCAGTTCTTC.